A single T cell receptor beta chain is shown here with its context. The data were produced by immunoSEQ multiplex PCR, yet TCRdb's version contains in-frame clones alone and is incomplete. The sample lists about 62,000 clones, approximately 91% occurring once. As for time point: neoterminal ileum biopsy at postoperative endoscopy, about 6 months after surgery. The source of the sample is a study of T cell repertoires in ileal Crohn's disease. V gave up 3 bases and J gave up 7 bases, with 9 bases separating them. The CDR3 runs to 12 residues. Germline CDR1 is SGHNT and CDR2 is YENEEA. What was sequenced was ileal tissue. V usage is TRBV11-3 and J usage is TRBJ1-1; a possible D gene is TRBD1 (5 bases). The receptor was derived from an adult with Crohn's disease. CDR3 loop: CASSLERGEAFF. As DNA, the CDR3 is TGTGCCAGCAGCTTGGAAAGGGGTGAAGCTTTCTTT.